A selection of T cell receptor beta chains follows, all from one sample in a study of T cell responses to AZD1222 COVID-19 vaccine. Sequencing was performed with immunoSEQ multiplex PCR; in TCRdb, only in-frame clones are kept and a portion is missing. Seen here are 96,000 or so clones, roughly 90% observed once, and the top ten hold approximately 24%. The specimen was peripheral blood, collected on day 0 of AZD1222 vaccination. The receptors shown here come from an adult in good health. The CDR3 runs from the conserved cysteine through the conserved F or W. Fields, in order: D gene, clone size, V gene, J gene, CDR3 protein, CDR3 DNA. The D gene is left open where the match is weak. Not every row has a clone size; where given, it reads once, few, many or a size class.

TRBD1,-,TRBV2,TRBJ1-1,CASRDRGVTEAFF,TGTGCCAGCCGGGACAGGGGGGTCACTGAAGCTTTCTTT
TRBD1,-,TRBV27,TRBJ1-5,CASSFAPTGGNQPQHF,TGTGCCAGCAGTTTTGCCCCGACAGGGGGAAATCAGCCCCAGCATTTT
TRBD1,-,TRBV30,TRBJ2-5,CASPGTGSGTQYF,TGTGCCTCCCCCGGGACAGGGTCTGGGACCCAGTACTTC
TRBD1,-,TRBV5-1,TRBJ1-1,CASSVGQYTEAFF,TGCGCCAGCAGCGTGGGACAGTACACTGAAGCTTTCTTT
-,-,TRBV9,TRBJ1-4,CASSVRGSAGATNEKLFF,TGTGCCAGCAGCGTGAGGGGCAGTGCGGGGGCAACTAATGAAAAACTGTTTTTT
-,-,TRBV18,TRBJ2-2,CASSPRSEQTGELFF,TGTGCCAGCTCACCAAGGAGTGAACAGACCGGGGAGCTGTTTTTT
-,-,TRBV5-1,TRBJ1-6,CASSLTGANSPLHF,TGCGCCAGCAGCTTGACAGGTGCTAATTCACCCCTCCACTTT
-,-,TRBV6-5,TRBJ2-4,CASSPRQVGNIQYF,TGTGCCAGCAGCCCCCGACAGGTTGGAAACATTCAGTACTTC
-,once,TRBV6-5,TRBJ2-7,CASSRTSPHEQYF,TGTGCCAGCAGCAGGACTTCCCCCCACGAGCAGTACTTC
-,-,TRBV30,TRBJ2-3,CACDVGANTDTQYF,TGTGCCTGCGACGTGGGGGCTAACACAGATACGCAGTATTTT
TRBD1,-,TRBV30,TRBJ1-4,CASVIGPGTGWEKLFF,TGTGCTTCTGTCATCGGCCCCGGGACAGGGTGGGAAAAACTGTTTTTT
TRBD1,-,TRBV2,TRBJ2-7,CASKVTGPSHEQYF,TGTGCCAGCAAGGTGACAGGGCCCTCCCACGAGCAGTACTTC
TRBD2,-,TRBV28,TRBJ2-7,CASSGGTPYEQYF,TGTGCCAGCAGCGGGGGGACCCCCTACGAGCAGTACTTC
TRBD2,-,TRBV24-1,TRBJ2-3,CATSDFQRGADTQYF,TGTGCCACCAGTGATTTTCAGCGGGGGGCAGATACGCAGTATTTT
TRBD2,-,TRBV11-1,TRBJ2-1,CASTPGLDVSNEQFF,TGTGCCAGCACCCCCGGACTAGACGTTTCCAATGAGCAGTTCTTC
-,-,TRBV5-5,TRBJ1-1,CASSLEWAGPGAFF,TGTGCCAGCAGCTTGGAATGGGCAGGACCTGGGGCTTTCTTT
TRBD1,-,TRBV28,TRBJ2-7,CASRPGQGLYEQYF,TGTGCCAGCAGGCCGGGACAGGGGTTATACGAGCAGTACTTC
TRBD1,-,TRBV11-3,TRBJ1-5,CASSNRGGYQPQHF,TGTGCCAGCAGCAACAGGGGAGGATATCAGCCCCAGCATTTT
TRBD2,-,TRBV9,TRBJ2-7,CASSVGAGGGYEQYF,TGTGCCAGCAGCGTCGGAGCGGGAGGGGGGTACGAGCAGTACTTC
-,-,TRBV6-5,TRBJ2-3,CASSTTGAPTDTQYF,TGTGCCAGCAGTACCACAGGTGCTCCCACAGATACGCAGTATTTT
-,-,TRBV2,TRBJ2-5,CASSPGLAQETQYF,TGTGCCAGCAGCCCGGGACTGGCCCAAGAGACCCAGTACTTC
TRBD2,-,TRBV11-1,TRBJ2-5,CASSFGLAEETQYF,TGTGCCAGCAGCTTTGGACTAGCGGAAGAGACCCAGTACTTC
-,-,TRBV27,TRBJ1-5,CASSSDPLSNQPQHF,TGTGCCAGCAGTTCAGACCCGTTGAGCAATCAGCCCCAGCATTTT
-,-,TRBV5-3,TRBJ2-7,CARSFEGSYEQYF,TGTGCCAGAAGCTTCGAGGGCTCCTACGAGCAGTACTTC
TRBD1,-,TRBV9,TRBJ1-3,CASSVGGQAAVSGNTIYF,TGTGCCAGCAGCGTAGGGGGACAGGCCGCTGTCTCTGGAAACACCATATATTTT
TRBD1,-,TRBV6-5,TRBJ1-1,CASSSPGQLNTEAFF,TGTGCCAGCAGTTCTCCGGGACAGTTGAACACTGAAGCTTTCTTT
TRBD1,-,TRBV9,TRBJ2-5,CASSVSGGNGQETQYF,TGTGCCAGCAGCGTCTCAGGGGGTAATGGGCAAGAGACCCAGTACTTC
TRBD2,-,TRBV30,TRBJ2-1,CAWSKLAGQRDNEQFF,TGTGCCTGGAGTAAACTAGCGGGACAAAGGGACAATGAGCAGTTCTTC
-,-,TRBV5-1,TRBJ2-5,CASSSGAQETQYF,TGCGCCAGCAGCTCCGGGGCCCAAGAGACCCAGTACTTC
TRBD1,-,TRBV6-5,TRBJ2-1,CASSYSVQGAGNEQFF,TGTGCCAGCAGTTACTCGGTCCAGGGGGCTGGAAATGAGCAGTTCTTC
TRBD1,-,TRBV5-1,TRBJ1-1,CASSLARGTGNTEAFF,TGCGCCAGCAGCTTGGCCCGGGGGACAGGGAACACTGAAGCTTTCTTT
TRBD1,-,TRBV18,TRBJ2-7,CASSPPGQDEQYF,TGTGCCAGCTCACCGCCAGGACAGGACGAGCAGTACTTC